This T cell receptor (beta chain) was captured in a study of T cells in Graves' hyperthyroidism and ophthalmopathy. The CDR3 totals 15 residues. Trimming took 9 bases from V and 0 from J, leaving 15 bases between them. From RNA transcripts, TCR beta CDR3 regions were amplified. The study used the HTBI primer set for a first-round RT-PCR of the TCR CDR3. TCRdb ran MiXCR on the multiplex PCR reads and lists one entry per CDR3 protein. The sample lists about 560,000 distinct CDR3 sequences, approximately 15% seen once, with around 19% in the top ten. Material for sequencing was blood. The source of this sequence is a woman aged 18-29 years with Graves' hyperthyroidism. The rearrangement joins TRBV12-3 or TRBV12-4 to TRBJ1-3; D not resolved. CDR3: CARARHRDSGNTIYF. The DNA of the CDR3 is TGTGCCAGGGCGCGCCACCGCGACTCTGGAAACACCATATATTTT.